The 26 T cell receptor beta chains in this list originate from one sample, sequenced in a study of blood T cell repertoires in COVID-19. Data came from immunoSEQ multiplex PCR; TCRdb stores just in-frame clones and leaves some out. The table lists 62,000 or so clones, 75% to 90% of them singletons. Material: peripheral blood. These receptors originate from a man between 45 and 60 years old with acute or convalescent COVID-19.

The CDR3 spells CASRQKYLQPQHF. Written as DNA, the CDR3 is TGTGCCAGCAGACAAAAATACCTTCAGCCCCAGCATTTT. The genes are TRBV12-3 or TRBV12-4 and TRBJ1-5; D gene uncertain. CDR3 length equals 13 residues. V lost 6 bases and J 6 bases, leaving 12 bases between the germline ends.

This clone is a singleton in its sample. The rearrangement joins TRBV11-3 to TRBJ2-5; perhaps TRBD1 as D (6 bases). Trimming cost V 2 bases and J 3 bases, with 13 bases left between them. Germline V gives CDR1 SGHNT, CDR2 YENEEA. This CDR3 spans 15 amino acids. CDR3 loop: CASSLRRGQKETQYF. CDR3 nucleotide sequence: TGTGCCAGCAGCTTAAGACGAGGACAGAAAGAGACCCAGTACTTC.

The chain joins TRBV7-9 to TRBJ1-1, with TRBD1 identical over 8 bases. CDR3 length equals 14 residues. Per germline, CDR1 SEHNR and CDR2 FQNEAQ (reference sequence). Trimming cost V 5 bases and J 0 bases; bases outside gene matches: 2. CDR3 DNA: TGTGCCAGCAGCGTGACAGGGGTGAACACTGAAGCTTTCTTT. Residues: CASSVTGVNTEAFF.

J is TRBJ2-2 and V is TRBV3-1 (or the pseudogene TRBV3-2), with 10 bases lining up with TRBD1. Germline V gene sequence: CDR1 LGHDT, CDR2 YNNKEL (reference sequence). The CDR3 spans 15 residues. The V and J ends lost 9 bases and 4 bases, in that order; junction bases with no gene match: 8. The CDR3 here is CASRDRGRGTGELFF. The CDR3, as DNA: TGTGCCAGTAGAGACAGGGGGCGCGGCACCGGGGAGCTGTTTTTT.

The chain employs TRBV7-2 and TRBJ2-5; 7 bases map to TRBD2. The junction had 7 bases not matched to a gene; V was cut back by 3 bases and J by 3 bases. CDR1 SGHTA and CDR2 FQGNSA come from the germline V gene. This CDR3 contains 15 residues. This chain's CDR3 is CASSLGGGPEETQYF. CDR3 bases: TGTGCCAGCAGCTTGGGGGGAGGGCCGGAAGAGACCCAGTACTTC. Full variable domain (rest looked up from reference TRBV7-2 and TRBJ2-5): GAGVSQSPSNKVTEKGKDVELRCDPISGHTALYWYRQSLGQGLEFLIYFQGNSAPDKSGLPSDRFSAERTGGSVSTLTIQRTQQEDSAVYLCASSLGGGPEETQYFGPGTRLLVL.

This chain links TRBV6-4 with TRBJ1-2, with a possible D match to TRBD1 (6 bases). V was shortened by 2 bases and J by 7 bases, with 11 bases between the two germline ends. This CDR3 contains 13 residues. From germline, CDR1 is MRHNA and CDR2 SNTAGT. The CDR3 region has the DNA TGTGCCAGCAGTGACGACAGGAGAGGTGGCTACACCTTC. Translation: CASSDDRRGGYTF.

The rearrangement links TRBV28 to TRBJ1-3; 7 bases align to TRBD1. The J segment lost 4 bases and the V segment lost 7 bases, leaving 13 bases of the junction unmatched. The germline V gene encodes CDR1 MDHEN and CDR2 SYDVKM. This CDR3 contains 16 residues. CDR3 amino acids: CASTTTGVRSGNTIYF. CDR3 sequence (DNA): TGTGCCAGCACCACCACAGGGGTGAGGTCAGGAAACACCATATATTTT.

This chain uses TRBV30 with TRBJ2-1; 7 nucleotides align to TRBD2. This CDR3 is 17 amino acids long. The germline V gene has CDR1 GTSNPN and CDR2 SVGIG (reference sequence). V lost 4 bases to trimming and J lost 0 bases; unmatched junction nucleotides: 12. The CDR3 protein is CAWKLAVANPSYNEQFF. The DNA of the CDR3 is TGTGCCTGGAAGCTAGCGGTTGCTAATCCCTCCTACAATGAGCAGTTCTTC.

This clone was observed a single time. The genes are TRBV30 and TRBJ2-7, with D tentatively TRBD2 (6 bases). This CDR3 has 13 amino acids. Trimming pared 1 base from V and 5 bases from J, leaving 12 bases between. Per germline, CDR1 GTSNPN and CDR2 SVGIG (reference sequence). CDR3 nucleotides: TGTGCCTGGAGTGCCGCGTGGGGGGACGAGCAGTACTTC. It translates to CAWSAAWGDEQYF.

This chain joins TRBV20-1 and TRBJ2-1; 7 nucleotides agree with TRBD1. This CDR3 is 15 amino acids long. Germline V gene lookup returns CDR1 DFQATT and CDR2 SNEGSKA (reference sequence). The junction had 6 bases not matched to a gene; V was cut back by 3 bases and J by 1 base. CDR3 nucleotide sequence: TGCAGTGCTAGTGACCCGGGACAGTCCTACAATGAGCAGTTCTTC. This gives the protein CSASDPGQSYNEQFF.

The gene calls are TRBV6-6 and TRBJ2-3, with 13 positions matching TRBD2. After removal of 5 bases from V and 4 bases from J, the junction contained 9 bases not matched to a gene. The length of the CDR3 is 17 residues. CDR1 is MNHNY, CDR2 SVGAGI, per germline (reference sequence). The CDR3 sequence is CASSRTSGRALSDTQYF. CDR3 sequence (DNA): TGTGCCAGCAGTCGTACTAGCGGGAGGGCGCTATCAGATACGCAGTATTTT.

The chain carries TRBV27 and TRBJ1-4; D gene uncertain. The V and J ends lost 3 bases and 5 bases respectively, with 4 bases between them. This CDR3 is built from 12 residues. Looked up from germline, CDR1 is MNHEY and CDR2 is SMNVEV (reference sequence). CDR3 sequence: CASSFLNEKLFF. CDR3 DNA sequence: TGTGCCAGCAGTTTCCTCAATGAAAAACTGTTTTTT.

The chain links TRBV19 to TRBJ2-1; D unclear. CDR1 and CDR2 (germline): LNHDA, SQIVND (reference sequence). The CDR3 totals 13 residues. Between the trimmed V and J ends, which lost 3 bases and 4 bases, there was a span of 7 bases. The CDR3 bases are TGTGCCAGTAGTATCTCCCCTTACAATGAGCAGTTCTTC. It encodes CASSISPYNEQFF.

V and J are TRBV3-1 (or the pseudogene TRBV3-2) and TRBJ1-2, with TRBD1 identical over 11 bases. Germline V CDR1 and CDR2: LGHDT, YNNKEL (reference sequence). Trimming cost V 1 base and J 8 bases; bases outside gene matches: 15. This CDR3 has 18 residues. This CDR3 reads CASSQAPKRTGGAGGYTF. In nucleotides, the CDR3 is TGTGCCAGCAGCCAAGCTCCGAAAAGGACAGGGGGCGCGGGGGGCTACACCTTC.

The rearrangement joins TRBV18 to TRBJ2-4; the D is unclear. This CDR3 region has 17 residues. The ends were cut back, 0 bases at V and 1 base at J, with 13 bases in the middle. Germline V lookup: CDR1 KGHSH, CDR2 LQKENI. The CDR3 protein is CASSPPNTPLAKNIQYF. The CDR3 region has the DNA TGTGCCAGCTCACCACCGAATACTCCACTGGCCAAAAACATTCAGTACTTC. Variable domain in full (rest from reference TRBV18 and TRBJ2-4): NAGVMQNPRHLVRRRGQEARLRCSPMKGHSHVYWYRQLPEEGLKFMVYLQKENIIDESGMPKERFSAEFPKEGPSILRIQQVVRGDSAAYFCASSPPNTPLAKNIQYFGAGTRLSVL.

The chain couples TRBV5-5 to TRBJ2-7; D possibly corresponds to TRBD2 (6 bases). There are 14 residues in the CDR3. The V end was cut by 3 bases, the J end by 6 bases, with 16 bases between. CDR1 and CDR2 (germline): SGHKS, YYEKEE (reference sequence). Here the CDR3 reads CASSYTGVRSEQYV. The CDR3 nucleotides read TGTGCCAGCAGCTATACGGGAGTTCGCAGCGAGCAGTACGTC.

The genes are TRBV6-5 and TRBJ2-1, with 7 positions matching TRBD1. CDR1 is MNHEY and CDR2 is SVGAGI in the germline V gene. The CDR3 consists of 12 residues. The trim removed 5 bases at V and 12 bases at J, leaving 7 bases unmatched. In DNA, the CDR3 is TGTGCCAGCAGTCGACAGGGCGGGTGGCAGTTCTTC. It yields the protein CASSRQGGWQFF.

The chain employs TRBV29-1 and TRBJ1-5; 9 nucleotides agree with TRBD1. The V and J ends lost 6 bases and 3 bases, in that order; junction bases with no gene match: 6. The germline V gene encodes CDR1 SQVTM and CDR2 ANQGSEA. The CDR3 sequence is 14 residues long. The CDR3 loop is CSVGGQGSNQPQHF. The DNA for the CDR3 is TGCAGCGTAGGGGGACAGGGTTCCAATCAGCCCCAGCATTTT.

The gene calls are TRBV2 and TRBJ2-2; tentatively, D is TRBD2 (5 bases). The V end lost 1 base, the J end lost 1 base, and 7 bases lay between the germline ends. This CDR3 comprises 15 residues. Looked up from germline, CDR1 is SNHLY and CDR2 is FYNNEI. The CDR3 DNA follows: TGTGCCAGCAGTGAAGACGGACTGAACACCGGGGAGCTGTTTTTT. Protein: CASSEDGLNTGELFF. Full variable domain (outside the CDR3, taken from reference TRBV2 and TRBJ2-2): EPEVTQTPSHQVTQMGQEVILRCVPISNHLYFYWYRQILGQKVEFLVSFYNNEISEKSEIFDDQFSVERPDGSNFTLKIRSTKLEDSAMYFCASSEDGLNTGELFFGEGSRLTVL.

This sequence joins TRBV15 and TRBJ2-2; 7 bases fit TRBD2. Germline CDR1 LNHNV, CDR2 YYDKDF (reference sequence). CDR3 length: 14 residues. The junction had 5 bases not matched to a gene; V was cut back by 4 bases and J by 6 bases. The CDR3 bases are TGTGCCACCAGCATCCTGGGGAGGGCCGGGGAGCTGTTTTTT. Translation: CATSILGRAGELFF.

The gene calls are TRBV5-1 and TRBJ1-5; D is unclear. CDR3 size: 13 residues. CDR1 is SGHRS, CDR2 YFSETQ, per germline. The V end was cut by 2 bases, the J end by 4 bases, with 7 bases between. The CDR3 loop is CASSLSGNQPQHF. DNA of the CDR3: TGCGCCAGCAGCTTAAGCGGAAATCAGCCCCAGCATTTT. The full variable domain, with the rest looked up from reference TRBV5-1 and TRBJ1-5, is KAGVTQTPRYLIKTRGQQVTLSCSPISGHRSVSWYQQTPGQGLQFLFEYFSETQRNKGNFPGRFSGRQFSNSRSEMNVSTLELGDSALYLCASSLSGNQPQHFGDGTRLSIL.

The chain recombines TRBV15 with TRBJ2-3, with D maybe TRBD2 (6 bases). Germline V gives CDR1 LNHNV, CDR2 YYDKDF (reference sequence). Trimming left V 0 bases short and J 2 bases short, with 15 bases between. The CDR3 is 17 amino acids. The CDR3 DNA sequence: TGTGCCACCAGCAGAGATACGGCGGGAACACCCACAGATACGCAGTATTTT. It yields the protein CATSRDTAGTPTDTQYF.

The rearrangement links TRBV5-4 to TRBJ2-3; 11 bases map to TRBD2. Germline V CDR1 and CDR2: SGHNT, YYREEE (reference sequence). The CDR3 has 17 amino acids. The trim removed 4 bases at V and 0 bases at J, leaving 7 bases unmatched. CDR3 loop: CASSLGGLAGSTDTQYF. CDR3 DNA sequence: TGTGCCAGCAGCCTGGGAGGACTAGCGGGTAGCACAGATACGCAGTATTTT.

This chain uses TRBV5-4 with TRBJ1-5; D call uncertain. The CDR3 is 14 amino acids. Germline values: CDR1 SGHNT, CDR2 YYREEE (reference sequence). Trimming removed 0 bases from V and 1 base from J, with 5 bases in between. The CDR3 nucleotides are TGTGCCAGCAGCTTGGCCGGGAGCAATCAGCCCCAGCATTTT. Amino acids: CASSLAGSNQPQHF.

This chain connects TRBV19 to TRBJ1-1, with D perhaps TRBD1 (5 bases). The CDR3 has 13 amino acids. Germline assignment: CDR1 LNHDA and CDR2 SQIVND (reference sequence). V lost 6 bases to trimming and J lost 6 bases, with 14 bases between them. The CDR3 region is CASRPDSNSEAFF. In DNA form, the CDR3 reads TGTGCCAGTAGGCCTGACAGTAACTCTGAAGCTTTCTTT.

J is TRBJ2-3 and V is TRBV19; 9 bases match TRBD1. Trimming at V came to 0 bases and at J to 2 bases, leaving 3 bases not matched to a gene. The CDR3 runs 16 residues. Per the germline V gene, CDR1 is LNHDA and CDR2 is SQIVND (reference sequence). CDR3 in amino acids: CASSIEGTGSTDTQYF. CDR3 in DNA: TGTGCCAGTAGTATAGAAGGGACAGGGTCCACAGATACGCAGTATTTT.